This T cell receptor (beta chain) was documented in a study of blood T cells in healthy people across ages. About the study: About one barcoded beta molecule was captured per two T cells (by template switching). Study-wide findings and caveats: Across the age range, TCR beta diversity per million T cells fell in a roughly linear way.

Next came a second PCR, run for about 7 to 11 cycles, which used a sample-barcoded 5' primer along with a J-beta primer mix. A single record per CDR3 protein comes from TCRdb applying MiXCR to the 5' RACE reads. Among fewer than 1 million distinct CDR3 sequences listed, 40% to 50% were seen once. Remarks on this clonotype: What it recognizes is unknown.

The CDR3 length is 13 residues. CDR1 is KGHSH and CDR2 is LQKENI in the germline V gene. All donors came from Russia, were Caucasian and healthy, and spanned ages roughly 6 to 95. Samples each yielded at least 5 micrograms of total RNA. The TCR originated in a man aged 60-69 years in good health. The V gene is TRBV18, the J gene TRBJ2-5; TRBD1 matches at 7 bases. The J call is doubtful: the DNA matches TRBJ2-7 better. Sequencing was carried out using blood. The CDR3 is CASSPTTGREQYF. Here the CDR3 DNA reads TGTGCCAGCTCACCAACGACAGGGCGCGAGCAGTACTTC.